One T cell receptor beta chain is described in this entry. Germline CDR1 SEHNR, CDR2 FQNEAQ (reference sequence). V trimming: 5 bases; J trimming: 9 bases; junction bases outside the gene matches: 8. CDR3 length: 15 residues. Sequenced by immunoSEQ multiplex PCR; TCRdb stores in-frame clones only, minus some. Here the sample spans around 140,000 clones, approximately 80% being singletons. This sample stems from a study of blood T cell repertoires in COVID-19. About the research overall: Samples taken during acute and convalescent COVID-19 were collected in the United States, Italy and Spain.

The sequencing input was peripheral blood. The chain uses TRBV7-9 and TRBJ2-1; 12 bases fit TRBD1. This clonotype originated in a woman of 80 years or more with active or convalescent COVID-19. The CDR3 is CASSRPGQGATEQFF. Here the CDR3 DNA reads TGTGCCAGCAGCCGACCGGGACAGGGGGCCACTGAGCAGTTCTTC. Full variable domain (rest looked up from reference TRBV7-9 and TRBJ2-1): DTGVSQNPRHKITKRGQNVTFRCDPISEHNRLYWYRQTLGQGPEFLTYFQNEAQLEKSRLLSDRFSAERPKGSFSTLEIQRTEQGDSAMYLCASSRPGQGATEQFFGPGTRLTVL.